The T cell receptor beta chain under discussion was sequenced for a study of cytotoxic CD8 clonotypes in ibrutinib-treated CLL. On the study more broadly: On average, each sample had approximately 260,000 productive templates and more than 75,000 productive rearrangements. Study results and caveats: Clonality increased with ibrutinib response but returned toward baseline at progression.

CDR3 length equals 14 residues. Germline loops: CDR1 MNHEY, CDR2 SVGAGI. The V gene end was trimmed by 10 bases and the J gene end by 0 bases; junction bases not matched to a gene: 9. Generated by immunoSEQ multiplex PCR, the TCRdb table keeps only in-frame clones and is missing some. The data contain about 86,000 clones, around 83% of them singletons. Comments on this clone: What it binds is not known.

The clonotype comes from a human donor with chronic lymphocytic leukemia. The gene calls are TRBV6-5 and TRBJ2-7; 7 nucleotides agree with TRBD1. The source material was PBMCs, sampled before ibrutinib treatment. The CDR3 sequence: CAIKVDRASYEQYF. The CDR3 DNA reads as TGTGCCATCAAAGTCGACAGGGCCTCCTACGAGCAGTACTTC.